The clone carrying this TCR beta chain was counted between two and nine times. Germline loops: CDR1 SGHVS, CDR2 FQNEAQ. V was pared by 1 base and J by 4 bases, with 17 bases between. The CDR3 covers 17 residues. The data were obtained in a study of T cell clonotyping in hematopoietic cell transplantation. Libraries were prepared by immunoSEQ multiplex PCR; TCRdb keeps only in-frame clonotypes and omits some of them. The table has around 16,000 clones, roughly 90% seen once. Sequenced material: peripheral blood mononuclear cells. The source of this sequence is a man aged 45-65 years in good health. Some clones in this sample may be carry-over from other donors' samples. The rearrangement uses TRBV7-8 and TRBJ1-5; D possibly corresponds to TRBD1 (5 bases). CDR3 sequence (DNA): TGTGCCAGCAGCTTAGTACCGAGGGGTAGACGGAATCAGCCCCAGCATTTT. Translation gives CASSLVPRGRRNQPQHF.